One and the same sample provided the 32 T cell receptor beta chains below, sequenced in a study of T cells in Graves' hyperthyroidism and ophthalmopathy. Amplification of TCR beta CDR3 regions was performed using RNA transcripts as template. TCR CDR3 underwent first-round RT-PCR with the HTBI primer set. TCRdb re-analysed the multiplex PCR reads in MiXCR, keeping a single row per CDR3 protein. The sample contains fewer than 550,000 distinct CDR3 sequences, more than 15% of which appear only once. The sequenced material came from blood. Source of these receptors: a woman under 30 with Graves' hyperthyroidism.

Regarding this clonotype: Possible read error: a much larger clone is one base away. The J gene is TRBJ1-4, the V gene TRBV6-5; 8 bases are a match to TRBD1. This CDR3 has 17 residues. The trim removed 2 bases at V and 10 bases at J, leaving 15 bases unmatched. Germline V lookup: CDR1 MNHEY, CDR2 SVGAGI. CDR3 DNA: TGTGCCAGCAGTTACCTCGCTTCCGGCGACAGGGGTTTAAAACTGTTTTTT. Amino acids: CASSYLASGDRGLKLFF.

In this sample, this clonotype turned up many times. V gene TRBV7-6 combines with J gene TRBJ1-1; D call uncertain. V was shortened by 4 bases and J by 6 bases, with 18 bases between the two germline ends. Germline V gene lookup returns CDR1 SGHVS and CDR2 FNYEAQ. This CDR3 is built from 15 residues. The CDR3 sequence is CASSSSLVAGSEAFF. The CDR3 DNA sequence: TGTGCCAGCAGCTCCTCTCTTGTGGCCGGATCTGAAGCTTTCTTT.

The gene calls are TRBV29-1 and TRBJ2-7; no reliable D call. There are 13 residues in the CDR3. CDR1 and CDR2 from the germline V gene are SQVTM and ANQGSEA. V was clipped by 4 bases and J by 0 bases, with 10 bases between them. The CDR3, as DNA: TGCAGCGTTGGATTGGATTACTCCTACGAGCAGTACTTC. Translating gives CSVGLDYSYEQYF.

This clonotype was counted ten times or more. This chain uses TRBV2 with TRBJ2-5, with 9 nucleotides matching TRBD2. V shed 6 bases and J 3 bases; nucleotides not matched to a gene: 11. CDR3 length: 16 amino acids. The germline gives CDR1 SNHLY, CDR2 FYNNEI. DNA of the CDR3: TGTGCCAGCAGCCTCGGTTGGAGCGGGGGGAAAGAGACCCAGTACTTC. Its translation: CASSLGWSGGKETQYF.

This clonotype was seen just once. This may stem from a read error, because a much larger clone lies one nucleotide away. V usage is TRBV6-2 or TRBV6-3 and J usage is TRBJ2-7, with 8 bases lining up with TRBD2. The J call may be incorrect, as the DNA end agrees better with TRBJ2-1. Germline CDR1 and CDR2: MNHEY and SVGEGT. This CDR3 is built from 15 residues. The CDR3 here is CASSTGGAPYNEQFF. CDR3 nucleotide sequence: TGTGCCAGCAGTACCGGGGGGGCACCTTACAATGAGCAGTTCTTC.

This clonotype turned up a few times. The chain joins TRBV20-1 to TRBJ2-7; 11 nucleotides match TRBD1. Trimming at V came to 6 bases and at J to 4 bases, leaving 8 bases not matched to a gene. CDR3 length equals 14 residues. Germline CDR1 DFQATT, CDR2 SNEGSKA (reference sequence). CDR3 bases: TGCAGTGCCCGGTCCGGGACAGGGGGATACGAGCAGTACTTC. Translating it yields CSARSGTGGYEQYF.

The table lists this clonotype with a few counts. This chain uses TRBV9 with TRBJ2-7; TRBD2 is a possible D gene (6 bases). The CDR3 consists of 15 residues. V dropped 2 bases and J dropped 0 bases, with 12 bases sitting between them. Germline V gene sequence: CDR1 SGDLS, CDR2 YYNGEE. The CDR3: CASSVAGSGSYEQYF. CDR3 coding DNA: TGTGCCAGCAGCGTTGCGGGGTCGGGCTCCTACGAGCAGTACTTC.

This clonotype was seen a handful of times. This rearrangement joins TRBV5-4 to TRBJ2-3, with TRBD2 matching 10 bases. Germline assignment: CDR1 SGHNT and CDR2 YYREEE (reference sequence). The CDR3 spans 16 residues. The V gene end was trimmed by 0 bases and the J gene end by 4 bases; junction bases not matched to a gene: 5. In DNA form, the CDR3 reads TGTGCCAGCAGCTTGGGAGCGGGAGGGCCGGCAGATACGCAGTATTTT. This codes for CASSLGAGGPADTQYF.

There are many counts of this clonotype. V is TRBV6-2 or TRBV6-3 and J is TRBJ2-3, with unresolved D. Germline CDR1 MNHEY, CDR2 SVGEGT. V gave up 8 bases and J gave up 2 bases, with 5 bases separating them. CDR3 length: 11 amino acids. The CDR3 protein is CASANTDTQYF. The CDR3 region has the DNA TGTGCCAGCGCGAACACAGATACGCAGTATTTT.

The J gene is TRBJ2-3, the V gene TRBV3-1, with D possibly being TRBD2 (6 bases). CDR1 and CDR2 from the germline V gene are LGHDT and YNNKEL (reference sequence). The CDR3 loop spans 19 amino acids. V lost 1 base, J lost 0 bases, and 20 bases lay in between. CDR3 nucleotide sequence: TGTGCCAGCAGCCAAGGAGTCTCCAGCTTGGAGGGCAGCACAGATACGCAGTATTTT. It encodes CASSQGVSSLEGSTDTQYF.

This clonotype came up many times. The gene calls are TRBV13 and TRBJ1-1, with D perhaps matching TRBD1 (5 bases). The CDR3 sequence is 11 residues long. Germline V gene sequence: CDR1 PRHDT, CDR2 FYEKMQ (reference sequence). V lost 1 base and J 10 bases, leaving 7 bases between the germline ends. The DNA of the CDR3 is TGTGCCAGCAGCTTAGACAGGCGAGCTTTCTTT. Translated: CASSLDRRAFF.

This clonotype has ten or more counts. The V and J genes are TRBV7-2 and TRBJ2-5, with D perhaps TRBD2 (6 bases). Germline CDR1 is SGHTA and CDR2 is FQGNSA. The CDR3 contains 13 residues. Between the trimmed V and J ends, which lost 5 bases and 2 bases, there was a span of 9 bases. This CDR3 reads CASSKTRQETQYF. The CDR3 coding sequence is TGTGCCAGCAGCAAGACTAGGCAAGAGACCCAGTACTTC.

This clonotype was found many times. The chain couples TRBV5-1 to TRBJ1-6, with D perhaps TRBD1 (6 bases). The germline V gene encodes CDR1 SGHRS and CDR2 YFSETQ. The CDR3 consists of 15 residues. The V end was cut by 0 bases, the J end by 8 bases, with 12 bases between. The CDR3 loop is CASSLDGRGDSPLHF. Here the CDR3 DNA reads TGCGCCAGCAGCTTGGACGGCAGGGGAGATTCACCCCTCCACTTT. Combining the CDR3 with reference TRBV5-1 and TRBJ1-6 gives the whole variable domain KAGVTQTPRYLIKTRGQQVTLSCSPISGHRSVSWYQQTPGQGLQFLFEYFSETQRNKGNFPGRFSGRQFSNSRSEMNVSTLELGDSALYLCASSLDGRGDSPLHFGNGTRLTVT.

The chain links TRBV6-5 to TRBJ2-3, with 13 bases matching TRBD2. The V segment lost 2 bases and the J segment 6 bases; nucleotides outside the gene matches: 5. This CDR3 is 16 amino acids long. Per the germline V gene, CDR1 is MNHEY and CDR2 is SVGAGI. CDR3 sequence reads: CASSYTSGGALDTQYF. The CDR3 region has the DNA TGTGCCAGCAGTTACACTAGCGGGGGGGCCTTGGATACGCAGTATTTT.

This clonotype appeared many times. The chain combines TRBV20-1 with TRBJ1-5; no reliable D call. The germline gives CDR1 DFQATT, CDR2 SNEGSKA (reference sequence). Deletions cut 0 bases from V and 2 bases from J, with 11 bases between. The CDR3 length is 15 residues. The CDR3 sequence is CSARDRRVGNQPQHF. CDR3 nucleotide sequence: TGCAGTGCTAGAGATCGGAGGGTTGGCAATCAGCCCCAGCATTTT.

V and J are TRBV6-2 or TRBV6-3 and TRBJ2-7; TRBD2 agrees at 7 bases. The germline CDR1 and CDR2 sequences are MNHEY and SVGEGT. CDR3 length equals 17 residues. V trimming: 0 bases; J trimming: 2 bases; junction bases outside the gene matches: 10. The chain's CDR3 is CASSYSKKAGPAYEQYF. CDR3 in DNA: TGTGCCAGCAGTTACTCGAAGAAAGCGGGACCAGCCTACGAGCAGTACTTC.

This clonotype showed up many times. The chain carries TRBV2 and TRBJ2-7; 9 positions agree with TRBD2. CDR3 length: 16 amino acids. In germline, CDR1 is SNHLY, CDR2 FYNNEI. V shed 4 bases, J shed 7 bases, and the junction held 14 bases outside the gene matches. CDR3 nucleotides: TGTGCCAGCAGTGTGTCGGGCGGGAGGGCCCCGGGGGAGCAGTACTTC. This codes for CASSVSGGRAPGEQYF.

This clonotype was observed at least ten times. This chain joins TRBV30 and TRBJ1-4; a possible D gene is TRBD1 (5 bases). The CDR3 length is 18 residues. Germline values: CDR1 GTSNPN, CDR2 SVGIG (reference sequence). The V and J ends lost 0 bases and 2 bases respectively, with 19 bases between them. CDR3 residues: CAWSVGIRGAQTNEKLFF. CDR3 in DNA: TGTGCCTGGAGTGTAGGTATCCGAGGGGCGCAGACTAATGAAAAACTGTTTTTT.

This clonotype was detected many times. V is TRBV20-1 and J is TRBJ2-1; D not certain. Per the germline V gene, CDR1 is DFQATT and CDR2 is SNEGSKA (reference sequence). Deletions cut 6 bases from V and 8 bases from J, with 11 bases between. The CDR3 spans 11 residues. CDR3 in amino acids: CSATLVHEQFF. CDR3 in DNA: TGCAGTGCGACCCTAGTCCATGAGCAGTTCTTC.

This clonotype appeared many times. The J gene is TRBJ2-3, the V gene TRBV7-9; a possible D gene is TRBD2 (5 bases). V lost 5 bases, J lost 2 bases, and 14 bases lay in between. The CDR3 runs to 15 residues. The germline V gene has CDR1 SEHNR and CDR2 FQNEAQ (reference sequence). The CDR3 is CASSATRSITDTQYF. CDR3 nucleotide sequence: TGTGCCAGCAGCGCCACTAGGTCGATCACAGATACGCAGTATTTT.

The chain uses TRBV30 and TRBJ2-7; 7 bases fit TRBD1. This CDR3 is 15 amino acids long. CDR1 is GTSNPN, CDR2 SVGIG, per germline (reference sequence). The junction had 10 bases not matched to a gene; V was cut back by 3 bases and J by 2 bases. The DNA of the CDR3 is TGTGCCTGGAGCCCCGGGACAGAAAACCCCTACGAGCAGTACTTC. Protein sequence: CAWSPGTENPYEQYF.

This clonotype has more than one count but fewer than ten. The rearrangement joins TRBV4-2 to TRBJ2-5; TRBD1 matches 8 bases. Germline CDR1 is LGHNA and CDR2 is YNFKEQ. V lost 2 bases to trimming and J lost 0 bases; unmatched junction nucleotides: 11. This CDR3 has 18 residues. DNA for the CDR3: TGTGCCAGCAGCCAAAAAGTAACAGGGGGTGGGTACCAAGAGACCCAGTACTTC. Its protein is CASSQKVTGGGYQETQYF.

The chain links TRBV13 to TRBJ2-3, with TRBD2 as a possible D gene (5 bases). V lost 4 bases and J 0 bases, leaving 8 bases between the germline ends. Germline V gives CDR1 PRHDT, CDR2 FYEKMQ (reference sequence). CDR3 length: 14 residues. The CDR3: CASSSGVSTDTQYF. The CDR3 DNA follows: TGTGCCAGCAGCTCCGGGGTGAGCACAGATACGCAGTATTTT.

The genes are TRBV11-3 and TRBJ1-1; TRBD1 matches at 7 bases. The CDR3 covers 13 residues. V shed 5 bases and J 8 bases; nucleotides not matched to a gene: 8. Germline-derived CDR1 and CDR2 are SGHNT and YENEEA. CDR3 DNA: TGTGCCAGCAGCCAAGACTGGGACAGCGAAGCTTTCTTT. Its translation: CASSQDWDSEAFF.

This clonotype occurred many times. This sequence joins TRBV6-1 and TRBJ1-2; 7 nucleotides align to TRBD1. This CDR3 is built from 18 residues. CDR1 is MNHNS, CDR2 SASEGT, per germline. V lost 5 bases to trimming and J lost 2 bases; unmatched junction nucleotides: 17. Here the CDR3 reads CASSPNGYRGAGNYGYTF. The CDR3 coding sequence is TGTGCCAGCAGTCCAAATGGATACAGGGGCGCAGGGAACTATGGCTACACCTTC.

The rearrangement uses TRBV11-2 and TRBJ2-2; D assignment may be TRBD1 or TRBD2 (6 bases each). The CDR3 is made up of 18 amino acids. Trimming stripped 5 bases from V and 3 bases from J, with 22 bases between. The germline gives CDR1 SGHAT, CDR2 FQNNGV. CDR3 sequence reads: CASSPNFTRGGYTGELFF. DNA for the CDR3: TGTGCCAGCAGCCCAAATTTCACCCGAGGGGGGTACACCGGGGAGCTGTTTTTT.

This clonotype was observed many times. The V and J genes are TRBV20-1 and TRBJ2-3, with 8 bases matching TRBD2. This CDR3 contains 13 residues. Germline trimming cut 6 bases from V and 1 base from J; bases unmatched to any gene: 3. Germline-derived CDR1 and CDR2 are DFQATT and SNEGSKA (reference sequence). CDR3: CSASTSGTDTQYF. CDR3 coding DNA: TGCAGTGCCTCGACTAGCGGCACAGATACGCAGTATTTT.

V is TRBV2 and J is TRBJ2-1, with D maybe TRBD2 (5 bases). Germline CDR1 SNHLY, CDR2 FYNNEI. V was shortened by 2 bases and J by 0 bases, with 11 bases between the two germline ends. CDR3 size: 16 residues. CDR3 loop: CASSETLAFSYNEQFF. The DNA for the CDR3 is TGTGCCAGCAGTGAAACGTTAGCGTTCTCCTACAATGAGCAGTTCTTC.

This clonotype was observed many times. V usage is TRBV10-3 and J usage is TRBJ1-1; 9 bases are a match to TRBD1. This CDR3 region has 15 residues. V lost 6 bases and J lost 5; bases outside the gene matches: 10. The V gene's germline CDR1 is ENHRY and CDR2 SYGVKD. Here the CDR3 DNA reads TGTGCCATCAGAAGAGCGGGGGACAGGGCGACTGAAGCTTTCTTT. Amino acid sequence: CAIRRAGDRATEAFF.

The rearrangement joins TRBV11-2 to TRBJ2-3, with 8 bases matching TRBD2. The CDR3 extends over 15 amino acids. Trimming removed 3 bases from V and 2 bases from J; junction bases left unmatched: 4. Germline CDR1 and CDR2: SGHAT and FQNNGV. CDR3 amino acids: CASSFGTRFTDTQYF. The CDR3 nucleotides read TGTGCCAGCAGCTTTGGGACTAGATTCACAGATACGCAGTATTTT.

This clonotype occurred many times. The chain carries TRBV9 and TRBJ1-2, with D possibly matching TRBD1 (5 bases). This CDR3 has 19 residues. V was shortened by 0 bases and J by 0 bases, with 21 bases between the two germline ends. Germline CDR1 and CDR2: SGDLS and YYNGEE. CDR3 amino acids: CASSVASGEHRGPNYGYTF. The CDR3 DNA sequence: TGTGCCAGCAGCGTAGCTTCGGGGGAACACCGAGGTCCTAACTATGGCTACACCTTC.

This chain uses TRBV6-9 with TRBJ1-5; D remains ambiguous. Germline V gene lookup returns CDR1 MNHGY and CDR2 SVAAGI. The V gene lost 4 bases and the J gene lost 0 bases, with 16 bases spanning the gap. The CDR3 sequence is 17 residues long. DNA of the CDR3: TGTGCCAGCAGTTCCCTACCTGACACGTATAGCAATCAGCCCCAGCATTTT. This sequence encodes CASSSLPDTYSNQPQHF.